This T cell receptor (beta chain) comes out of a study of cytomegalovirus exposure and HLA in healthy donors. Researchers ran the PCR with 60 Vbeta and 13 Jbeta primers. Clones were read by immunoSEQ multiplex PCR, and TCRdb kept only the in-frame ones, dropping some. The table has more than 95,000 clones, 81% seen once; the top ten hold about 3.9%. V gave up 0 bases and J gave up 4 bases, with 10 bases separating them. This CDR3 is built from 15 residues. Germline CDR1 SGHTA, CDR2 FQGNSA. This receptor was obtained from a man younger than 35 in good health and CMV-seropositive. The chain uses TRBV7-2 and TRBJ2-1; possible D gene TRBD2, 7 bases. The source material was PBMCs. For the CDR3, the DNA is TGTGCCAGCAGCTTAGCGGGGGGGCCATACAATGAGCAGTTCTTC. As protein: CASSLAGGPYNEQFF. The variable domain in full, completed from reference TRBV7-2 and TRBJ2-1, reads GAGVSQSPSNKVTEKGKDVELRCDPISGHTALYWYRQSLGQGLEFLIYFQGNSAPDKSGLPSDRFSAERTGGSVSTLTIQRTQQEDSAVYLCASSLAGGPYNEQFFGPGTRLTVL.